The sample holds one count of the clone carrying this T cell receptor beta chain. The data are from a study of blood T cell repertoires in COVID-19. Per the authors' pipeline: Nucleated cell counts were estimated from reference gene primer amplification. The data were produced by immunoSEQ multiplex PCR, yet TCRdb's version contains in-frame clones alone and is incomplete. That table is the source of V, J and clone size, and D and trimming were worked out from the DNA. The data hold roughly 220,000 clones, with 70% to 90% observed a single time. The specimen sequenced was PBMCs or T cells enriched from blood (not recorded which). This TCR was sampled from a woman between 45 and 65 years old with acute COVID-19.

CDR3 bases: TGTGCCAGCAGCTTTACGACGCCGTTAGCTGAGCAGTTCTTC. It translates to CASSFTTPLAEQFF. The chain couples TRBV11-1 to TRBJ2-1; no definite D call. V gave up 3 bases and J gave up 9 bases, with 15 bases separating them. The germline V gene has CDR1 SGHAT and CDR2 FQDESV (reference sequence). The CDR3 covers 14 residues.